This T cell receptor beta chain was sequenced in a study of CD8 T cells in Susac syndrome. Findings of the study overall: Approximately 16 Susac-specific public clones were found in total CD8+ repertoires and five in CD8+ TEMRA repertoires. Clonal expansion was present among Susac CD8+ cells. This expansion reached its peak in TEMRA cells and in active patients.

The germline V and J ends were trimmed by 0 bases and 2 bases, with 10 bases remaining between them. CDR3 size: 15 residues. Germline V gene sequence: CDR1 SGHAT, CDR2 FQNNGV. FACS was used to enrich TEMRA cells, whereas the CD8+ and CD4+ T cells were obtained by negative isolation. In this sample, this clonotype turned up once. What it binds is not known. When the RNA was reverse transcribed, random hexamers were used with an input of about 0.5 to 1 ug. A multiplex approach, immunoSEQ multiplex PCR, amplified TCR beta CDR3 across 54 Vbeta and 13 Jbeta. Each CDR3 protein is one row after TCRdb ran MiXCR on the immunoSEQ multiplex PCR reads. The table includes tens of thousands of distinct CDR3 sequences, about 96% detected once.

J is TRBJ1-1 and V is TRBV11-2, with D maybe TRBD1 (5 bases). The clonotype originates from a human donor with Susac syndrome. Sequenced input: CD8+ T cells from PBMCs. CDR3 coding DNA: TGTGCCAGCAGCTTAGATCACGGGGGAAACACTGAAGCTTTCTTT. Translated: CASSLDHGGNTEAFF. Combining the CDR3 with reference TRBV11-2 and TRBJ1-1 gives the whole variable domain EAGVAQSPRYKIIEKRQSVAFWCNPISGHATLYWYQQILGQGPKLLIQFQNNGVVDDSQLPKDRFSAERLKGVDSTLKIQPAKLEDSAVYLCASSLDHGGNTEAFFGQGTRLTVV.